Shown below are 21 T cell receptor beta chains from a single sample sequenced in a study of vaccination and CD4 T cells after COVID-19. Their cognate antigens are unknown. Cultured CD4+ T-cell DNA underwent Oncomine TCR Beta short-read sequencing. TCRdb redid the calling of the PCR reads with MiXCR, one entry per CDR3 protein. This sample yields about 15,000 distinct CDR3 sequences, of which approximately 60% are seen a single time; roughly 13% belongs to the top ten. Specified treatment: roughly 10-day PBMC culture with coronavirus spike peptide pools or control peptides (ViraFEST assay). Sequencing input: CD4+ T cells from blood, cultured in vitro. All receptors come from a human donor who had recovered from COVID-19.

The rearrangement joins TRBV2 to TRBJ2-7; possibly TRBD2 for D (6 bases). Trimming removed 4 bases from V and 5 bases from J, with 12 bases in between. CDR1 and CDR2 (germline): SNHLY, FYNNEI. This CDR3 is 13 amino acids long. The CDR3: CASSGGSGDEQYF. The CDR3 nucleotides read TGTGCCAGCAGTGGGGGTAGCGGAGACGAGCAGTACTTC. The complete variable domain, with remaining parts taken from reference TRBV2 and TRBJ2-7, reads EPEVTQTPSHQVTQMGQEVILRCVPISNHLYFYWYRQILGQKVEFLVSFYNNEISEKSEIFDDQFSVERPDGSNFTLKIRSTKLEDSAMYFCASSGGSGDEQYFGPGTRLTVT.

This chain uses TRBV20-1 with TRBJ2-7; TRBD2 matches at 12 bases. The germline V gene encodes CDR1 DFQATT and CDR2 SNEGSKA (reference sequence). J was trimmed by 3 bases and V by 3 bases; bases with no gene match: 6. The CDR3 is 15 amino acids. The CDR3 sequence is CSASDWTSGNYEQYF. CDR3 sequence (DNA): TGCAGTGCTAGTGACTGGACTAGCGGGAACTACGAGCAGTACTTC.

V is TRBV6-5 and J is TRBJ2-5; D gene ambiguous. V lost 0 bases, J lost 4 bases, and 9 bases lay in between. From germline, CDR1 is MNHEY and CDR2 SVGAGI. The CDR3 is 14 amino acids. The CDR3 nucleotides read TGTGCCAGCAGTTACTCGAGAAAGGGAGAGACCCAGTACTTC. It translates to CASSYSRKGETQYF.

The V call is TRBV18, the J call TRBJ1-1; D is undetermined. The germline V and J ends were trimmed by 1 base and 4 bases, with 7 bases remaining between them. The CDR3 length is 13 residues. Germline CDR1 is KGHSH and CDR2 is LQKENI. CDR3 bases: TGTGCCAGCTCACCACATACGTCCACTGAAGCTTTCTTT. It codes for CASSPHTSTEAFF.

V and J are TRBV24-1 and TRBJ1-2; D call uncertain. The CDR3 length is 11 residues. Trimming shortened V by 1 base and J by 8 bases, and 4 bases separated the two germline ends. The V gene's germline CDR1 is KGHDR and CDR2 SFDVKD. The CDR3 is CATSDFRGYTF. DNA for the CDR3: TGTGCCACCAGTGATTTCCGGGGCTACACCTTC.

The chain uses TRBV28 and TRBJ1-1; 7 bases fit TRBD1. This CDR3 contains 16 residues. Germline lookup yields CDR1 MDHEN and CDR2 SYDVKM. V trimming: 7 bases; J trimming: 1 base; junction bases outside the gene matches: 12. The CDR3 here is CASTPTGVNRNTEAFF. The CDR3 region has the DNA TGTGCCAGCACCCCAACAGGGGTGAATCGGAACACTGAAGCTTTCTTT.

The rearrangement joins TRBV23-1 to TRBJ2-7, with TRBD2 as a possible D gene (5 bases). TRBV23-1 qualifies as an ORF whose function is uncertain. The ends were cut back, 0 bases at V and 2 bases at J, with 23 bases in the middle. The CDR3 contains 19 residues. The CDR3 bases are TGCGCCAGCAGTCAATCGGGTGTCGCCGCAGTCAGCGGAACCTACGAGCAGTACTTC. Amino acids: CASSQSGVAAVSGTYEQYF.

This chain connects TRBV20-1 to TRBJ2-1; the match to TRBD2 covers 15 bases. After removal of 5 bases from V and 4 bases from J, the junction contained 6 bases not matched to a gene. Germline V gene sequence: CDR1 DFQATT, CDR2 SNEGSKA (reference sequence). This CDR3 is built from 16 residues. DNA for the CDR3: TGCAGTGCTCGTGGACTAGCGGGAGGGCCTTACAATGAGCAGTTCTTC. It codes for CSARGLAGGPYNEQFF.

V gene TRBV10-1 combines with J gene TRBJ2-3; 12 bases match TRBD2. The V gene's germline CDR1 is WNHNN and CDR2 SYGVQD (reference sequence). The CDR3 totals 16 residues. Trimming took 3 bases from V and 4 from J; bases not matched to a gene: 5. DNA of the CDR3: TGCGCCAGCAGTGACCCGACTAGCGGGAGATCAGATACGCAGTATTTT. Translation gives CASSDPTSGRSDTQYF.

In its sample, this clonotype was seen a few times. The chain uses TRBV12-3 or TRBV12-4 and TRBJ1-2; D is uncertain. Deletions cut 4 bases from V and 7 bases from J, with 13 bases between. The CDR3 is 13 residues long. The CDR3 spells CASSSRMSVGYTF. CDR3 nucleotides: TGTGCCAGCAGTTCACGCATGTCGGTTGGCTACACCTTC.

This clonotype was seen a few times. V usage is TRBV20-1 and J usage is TRBJ1-5, with D hard to call. This CDR3 comprises 13 residues. CDR1 DFQATT and CDR2 SNEGSKA come from the germline V gene (reference sequence). V was clipped by 0 bases and J by 6 bases, with 9 bases between them. The CDR3 reads CSARDKASQPQHF. CDR3 nucleotides: TGCAGTGCTAGAGATAAAGCCAGTCAGCCCCAGCATTTT.

V is TRBV6-1 and J is TRBJ2-7, with D unclear. The CDR3 loop spans 14 amino acids. Germline values: CDR1 MNHNS, CDR2 SASEGT. V shed 8 bases and J shed 6 bases, with 20 bases lying between them. CDR3 sequence: CASQLSDGWSEQYF. In DNA, the CDR3 is TGTGCCAGCCAATTATCAGACGGATGGTCCGAGCAGTACTTC.

This clonotype has only one observation. This chain links TRBV20-1 with TRBJ2-7; 13 bases match TRBD2. CDR1 and CDR2 (germline): DFQATT, SNEGSKA (reference sequence). V was clipped by 6 bases and J by 0 bases; unmatched bases: 5. This CDR3 has 15 residues. DNA of the CDR3: TGCAGTGCAGGGGGACTAGCGGGATACTCCTACGAGCAGTACTTC. It is translated as CSAGGLAGYSYEQYF.

Only one count was recorded for this clonotype. The J gene is TRBJ2-7, the V gene TRBV7-9, with 8 positions matching TRBD2. V gave up 5 bases and J gave up 5 bases; unmatched junction bases: 8. The CDR3 extends over 14 amino acids. Germline V gene data show CDR1 as SEHNR and CDR2 as FQNEAQ (reference sequence). CDR3 nucleotide sequence: TGTGCCAGCAGCCGTGGACTAGCAGACGACGAGCAGTACTTC. Encoded protein: CASSRGLADDEQYF.

J is TRBJ2-5 and V is TRBV14; 10 nucleotides align to TRBD2. J gave up 3 bases and V 5 bases, and 9 bases lay outside the gene matches. The germline V gene has CDR1 SGHDN and CDR2 FVKESK. CDR3 length equals 16 residues. The CDR3 DNA is TGTGCCAGCAGCTTATACCAGCGGGAGGGAAAAGAGACCCAGTACTTC. Translation: CASSLYQREGKETQYF.

The J gene is TRBJ1-2, the V gene TRBV6-2 or TRBV6-3, with 8 bases aligning to TRBD1. Germline V gene sequence: CDR1 MNHEY, CDR2 SVGEGT. With 10 bases clipped from V and 2 bases from J, the junction kept 12 bases outside the gene matches. CDR3 length: 15 residues. The DNA for the CDR3 is TGTGCCACAGGACGCGGGACAGGACTAAACTATGGCTACACCTTC. This gives the protein CATGRGTGLNYGYTF.

This chain uses TRBV7-2 with TRBJ2-4; the D is unclear. V was trimmed by 5 bases and J by 9 bases, leaving 17 bases between them. Germline CDR1 SGHTA, CDR2 FQGNSA. The CDR3 is 14 amino acids. CDR3 sequence (DNA): TGTGCCAGCAGCACCCACCTCGGAACTACCATTCAGTACTTC. Translated, it gives CASSTHLGTTIQYF.

The rearrangement uses TRBV7-9 and TRBJ2-5; D may match TRBD1 or TRBD2 (5 bases each). CDR3 size: 14 residues. The germline CDR1 and CDR2 sequences are SEHNR and FQNEAQ (reference sequence). V gave up 5 bases and J gave up 9 bases, with 19 bases separating them. CDR3 region: CASSHPGQVGSQYF. As DNA, the CDR3 is TGTGCCAGCAGCCATCCGGGGCAAGTTGGTTCCCAGTACTTC. The complete variable domain, with remaining parts taken from reference TRBV7-9 and TRBJ2-5, reads DTGVSQNPRHKITKRGQNVTFRCDPISEHNRLYWYRQTLGQGPEFLTYFQNEAQLEKSRLLSDRFSAERPKGSFSTLEIQRTEQGDSAMYLCASSHPGQVGSQYFGPGTRLLVL.

The chain has TRBV9 and TRBJ2-1, with a tentative D call TRBD2 (6 bases). Germline CDR1 and CDR2: SGDLS and YYNGEE. The CDR3 has 16 amino acids. V shed 0 bases and J shed 0 bases, with 10 bases lying between them. CDR3 sequence: CASSVVAESSYNEQFF. DNA of the CDR3: TGTGCCAGCAGCGTAGTAGCGGAGAGCTCCTACAATGAGCAGTTCTTC.

V gene TRBV5-4 combines with J gene TRBJ2-7; a weak D match, TRBD1 (6 bases). CDR1 and CDR2 from the germline V gene are SGHNT and YYREEE (reference sequence). This CDR3 comprises 13 residues. V was cut by 5 bases and J by 5 bases, with 14 bases left in between. Written as DNA, the CDR3 is TGTGCCAGCAGTCGTCTACAGGGAAACGAGCAGTACTTC. This codes for CASSRLQGNEQYF.

V gene TRBV4-1 combines with J gene TRBJ1-5; tentatively, D is TRBD1 (5 bases). V shed 0 bases and J shed 2 bases, with 11 bases lying between them. The CDR3 length is 16 residues. CDR1 and CDR2 from the germline V gene are MGHRA and YSYEKL. Written as DNA, the CDR3 is TGCGCCAGCAGCCAAGAAACTTTCAGGGGCAATCAGCCCCAGCATTTT. Translation: CASSQETFRGNQPQHF.